Shown below are 19 T cell receptor beta chains from a single sample sequenced in a study of T cell responses to AZD1222 COVID-19 vaccine. Sequencing used immunoSEQ multiplex PCR; TCRdb keeps in-frame clones, though not all of them. The table has some 70,000 clones, roughly 80% seen once. Material: peripheral blood, obtained on day 0 of AZD1222 vaccination. The receptor set was obtained from an adult in good health.

The chain is built from TRBV7-6 and TRBJ2-5; 7 bases align to TRBD1. J gave up 0 bases and V 3 bases, and 4 bases lay outside the gene matches. There are 15 residues in the CDR3. Germline-derived CDR1 and CDR2 are SGHVS and FNYEAQ. The CDR3 loop is CASSFPGTDQETQYF. The CDR3 nucleotides are TGTGCCAGCAGCTTTCCCGGGACAGACCAAGAGACCCAGTACTTC.

This sequence joins TRBV6-6 and TRBJ2-7, with D unclear. V lost 10 bases and J lost 0, with 19 bases in between. CDR1 MNHNY and CDR2 SVGAGI come from the germline V gene (reference sequence). The CDR3 totals 15 residues. The CDR3 coding sequence is TGTGCCACCCTTTCTAGGAGCGTAATCTCCTACGAGCAGTACTTC. It translates to CATLSRSVISYEQYF.

The V call is TRBV9, the J call TRBJ1-2; no firm D call. The CDR3 runs 15 residues. Trimming cost V 4 bases and J 0 bases, with 13 bases left between them. CDR1 is SGDLS and CDR2 is YYNGEE in the germline V gene. CDR3 bases: TGTGCCAGCAGCCTCAAGGGCACCCCTAACTATGGCTACACCTTC. Protein: CASSLKGTPNYGYTF.

V and J are TRBV9 and TRBJ2-1, with 10 bases that match TRBD1. There are 14 residues in the CDR3. In germline, CDR1 is SGDLS, CDR2 YYNGEE. V trimming: 4 bases; J trimming: 6 bases; junction bases outside the gene matches: 4. The CDR3 region has the DNA TGTGCCAGCAGCCCTTGGACAGGGGGCAATGAGCAGTTCTTC. Its translation is CASSPWTGGNEQFF. Complete variable domain (other parts from reference TRBV9 and TRBJ2-1): DSGVTQTPKHLITATGQRVTLRCSPRSGDLSVYWYQQSLDQGLQFLIQYYNGEERAKGNILERFSAQQFPDLHSELNLSSLELGDSALYFCASSPWTGGNEQFFGPGTRLTVL.

The rearrangement links TRBV4-2 to TRBJ1-1; 8 positions match TRBD1. Germline values: CDR1 LGHNA, CDR2 YNFKEQ. CDR3 length equals 13 residues. After removal of 3 bases from V and 12 bases from J, the junction contained 9 bases not matched to a gene. CDR3 bases: TGTGCCAGCAGCCACCCAACCAACAGGGGGTCTTTCTTT. Amino acid sequence: CASSHPTNRGSFF.

This clone has more than one count but fewer than ten. J is TRBJ1-2 and V is TRBV27; D might be TRBD1 (6 bases). This CDR3 spans 12 amino acids. V lost 5 bases, J lost 12 bases, and 16 bases lay in between. Germline CDR1 MNHEY, CDR2 SMNVEV (reference sequence). Written as DNA, the CDR3 is TGTGCCAGCAGTCCCGCGGGCAGGGGAAACACCTTC. It is translated as CASSPAGRGNTF.

The rearrangement joins TRBV19 to TRBJ1-1; D is possibly TRBD1 (5 bases). This CDR3 has 17 amino acids. V was shortened by 5 bases and J by 1 base, with 20 bases between the two germline ends. Germline CDR1 reads LNHDA; CDR2 reads SQIVND (reference sequence). The CDR3 loop reads CASSPQGRLTGNTEAFF. In nucleotides, the CDR3 is TGTGCCAGTAGTCCTCAGGGCCGCCTAACTGGGAACACTGAAGCTTTCTTT.

V is TRBV7-9 and J is TRBJ2-3; D is unclear. V shed 0 bases and J shed 5 bases, with 6 bases lying between them. The CDR3 spans 13 residues. The germline gives CDR1 SEHNR, CDR2 FQNEAQ (reference sequence). CDR3 protein: CASSLAPGDTQYF. The CDR3 coding sequence is TGTGCCAGCAGCTTAGCGCCGGGAGATACGCAGTATTTT.

This chain links TRBV3-1 (or the pseudogene TRBV3-2) with TRBJ1-3; tentatively, D is TRBD1 (6 bases). This CDR3 comprises 14 residues. V lost 4 bases to trimming and J lost 8 bases, with 15 bases between them. From germline, CDR1 is LGHDT and CDR2 YNNKEL (reference sequence). CDR3 coding DNA: TGTGCCAGCAGCCTAAGACAGGCACCTCACACCATATATTTT. It translates to CASSLRQAPHTIYF.

The chain links TRBV5-4 to TRBJ1-6, with a tentative D call TRBD1 (5 bases). The CDR3 has 15 amino acids. Trimming left V 0 bases short and J 9 bases short, with 13 bases between. Germline V gene sequence: CDR1 SGHNT, CDR2 YYREEE (reference sequence). CDR3 bases: TGTGCCAGCAGCTTGGCCGGGACGGACTTTTCACCCCTCCACTTT. Translating gives CASSLAGTDFSPLHF.

The V call is TRBV29-1, the J call TRBJ2-2, with unresolved D. CDR1 and CDR2 (germline): SQVTM, ANQGSEA. V lost 2 bases to trimming and J lost 6 bases, with 10 bases between them. The CDR3 loop spans 13 amino acids. The CDR3 sequence is CSVELTSAGELFF. The DNA of the CDR3 is TGCAGCGTTGAATTAACCTCGGCCGGGGAGCTGTTTTTT.

This clone was seen only once. This rearrangement joins TRBV4-1 to TRBJ2-1; D is unclear. Germline CDR1 MGHRA, CDR2 YSYEKL. The CDR3 is made up of 14 amino acids. V was cut by 0 bases and J by 8 bases, with 11 bases left in between. CDR3 sequence (DNA): TGCGCCAGCAGCCAAGATGACCCGGGCGATGAGCAGTTCTTC. Its translation: CASSQDDPGDEQFF.

This clone was seen a handful of times. This chain links TRBV5-1 with TRBJ1-5; the D is unclear. Trimming removed 5 bases at V and 5 bases at J, with 14 bases between. Germline loops: CDR1 SGHRS, CDR2 YFSETQ. This CDR3 comprises 14 residues. DNA for the CDR3: TGCGCCAGCAGTATCGAGGGAACTGATCAGCCCCAGCATTTT. This translates into CASSIEGTDQPQHF.

The chain has TRBV15 and TRBJ2-1; the match to TRBD1 covers 9 bases. Germline CDR1 LNHNV, CDR2 YYDKDF (reference sequence). This CDR3 has 16 residues. V trimming: 1 base; J trimming: 9 bases; junction bases outside the gene matches: 10. CDR3 DNA sequence: TGTGCCACCAGCAGAGGGACCGGGACAGGGAAGGGTGAGCAGTTCTTC. Translated, it gives CATSRGTGTGKGEQFF.

The chain employs TRBV6-2 or TRBV6-3 and TRBJ1-6; D is uncertain. CDR3 length equals 18 residues. The V gene's germline CDR1 is MNHEY and CDR2 SVGEGT. V was trimmed by 5 bases and J by 0 bases, leaving 17 bases between them. CDR3 in amino acids: CASSLRRDTSSYNSPLHF. Written as DNA, the CDR3 is TGTGCCAGCAGTCTCCGACGTGATACCAGCTCCTATAATTCACCCCTCCACTTT.

The chain couples TRBV21-1 to TRBJ2-7. TRBV21-1 is tagged as a pseudogene. The CDR3 length is 17 residues. CDR3 in amino acids: CASSKFGATRIYYEQYF. In DNA, the CDR3 is TGTGCCAGCAGCAAATTCGGGGCCACTCGAATTTACTACGAGCAGTACTTC.

V and J are TRBV5-6 and TRBJ2-3; 8 bases fit TRBD1. CDR1 and CDR2 (germline): SGHDT, YYEEEE. V trimming: 1 base; J trimming: 1 base; junction bases outside the gene matches: 2. There are 15 residues in the CDR3. The CDR3 loop reads CASSLPGQGTDTQYF. As DNA, the CDR3 is TGTGCCAGCAGCTTGCCGGGACAGGGCACAGATACGCAGTATTTT.

The chain is built from TRBV29-1 and TRBJ2-3, with a possible D match to TRBD1 (6 bases). This CDR3 comprises 13 residues. V was clipped by 1 base and J by 5 bases, with 10 bases between them. Germline-derived CDR1 and CDR2 are SQVTM and ANQGSEA. CDR3 sequence (DNA): TGCAGCGTTGAAGTGGGGGCTATAGATACGCAGTATTTT. Its protein is CSVEVGAIDTQYF.

The chain combines TRBV15 with TRBJ2-4; weak D call: TRBD2 (5 bases). Germline CDR1 LNHNV, CDR2 YYDKDF (reference sequence). This CDR3 has 13 residues. The germline V and J ends were trimmed by 5 bases and 8 bases, with 13 bases remaining between them. The CDR3 DNA reads TGTGCCACCAGCTCCGGGGTTGGAGACATTCAGTACTTC. This translates into CATSSGVGDIQYF.